This T cell receptor beta chain was documented in a study of T-cell reconstitution after alpha-beta-depleted transplantation in children. Overall study results and limits: Newly generated T cells supplied most T-cell counts and diversity one year post-transplant. Surviving recipient cells, namely T cells and thymic progenitors, were the source of high day-60 TCRbeta diversity in some patients.

V lost 6 bases and J 7 bases, leaving 19 bases between the germline ends. The germline CDR1 and CDR2 sequences are SQVTM and ANQGSEA. The CDR3 consists of 14 residues. This clonotype has at least ten counts. Its antigen is as yet unknown. Unique molecular identifiers were used to barcode this TCRbeta library. MiXCR, run by TCRdb on the PCR reads, gives a single entry per CDR3 protein. The data show around 600,000 distinct CDR3 sequences, under 25% seen once. This material consisted of PBMCs, mostly from graft donor cells, taken 360 days after TCRalphabeta/CD19-depleted stem cell transplant. The sequence was collected from a boy in the first two years of life who had a stem cell transplant for acute myeloid leukemia, so the T cells may come from the graft donor. The chain links TRBV29-1 to TRBJ2-1; possible D gene TRBD1, 6 bases. The CDR3 loop reads CSVTRTAKGNEQFF. In DNA, the CDR3 is TGCAGCGTCACAAGGACAGCTAAAGGAAATGAGCAGTTCTTC.